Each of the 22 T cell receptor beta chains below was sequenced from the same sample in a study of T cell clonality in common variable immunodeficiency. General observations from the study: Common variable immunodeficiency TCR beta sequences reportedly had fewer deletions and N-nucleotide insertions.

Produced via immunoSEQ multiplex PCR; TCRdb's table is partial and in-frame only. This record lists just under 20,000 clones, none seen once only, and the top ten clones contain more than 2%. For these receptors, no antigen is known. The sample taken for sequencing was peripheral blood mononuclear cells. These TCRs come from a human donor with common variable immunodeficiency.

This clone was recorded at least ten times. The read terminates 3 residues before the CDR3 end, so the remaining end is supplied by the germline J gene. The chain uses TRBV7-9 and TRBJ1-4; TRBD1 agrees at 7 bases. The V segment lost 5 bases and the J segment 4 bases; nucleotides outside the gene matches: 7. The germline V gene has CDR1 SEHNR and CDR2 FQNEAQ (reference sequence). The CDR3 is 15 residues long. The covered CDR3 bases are TGTGCCAGCAGCCACTGGACAGGCAGTAATGAAAAA. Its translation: CASSHWTGSNEK. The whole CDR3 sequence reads CASSHWTGSNEKLFF.

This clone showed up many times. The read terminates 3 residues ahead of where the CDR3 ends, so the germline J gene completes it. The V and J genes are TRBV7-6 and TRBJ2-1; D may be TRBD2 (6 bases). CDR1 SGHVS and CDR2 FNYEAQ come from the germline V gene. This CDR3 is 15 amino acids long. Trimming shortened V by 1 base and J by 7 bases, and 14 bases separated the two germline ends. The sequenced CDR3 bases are TGTGCCAGCAGCTTAGACCCGGGACTCATGAATGAG. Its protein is CASSLDPGLMNE. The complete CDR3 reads CASSLDPGLMNEQFF.

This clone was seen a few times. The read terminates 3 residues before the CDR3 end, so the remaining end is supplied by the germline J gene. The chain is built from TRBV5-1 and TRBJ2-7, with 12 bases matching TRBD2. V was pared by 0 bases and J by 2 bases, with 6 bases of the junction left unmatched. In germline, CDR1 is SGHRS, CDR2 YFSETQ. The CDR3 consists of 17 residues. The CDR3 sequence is CASSLEASGRVPYEQYF. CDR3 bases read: TGCGCCAGCAGCTTGGAGGCTAGCGGGAGGGTCCCCTACGAG.

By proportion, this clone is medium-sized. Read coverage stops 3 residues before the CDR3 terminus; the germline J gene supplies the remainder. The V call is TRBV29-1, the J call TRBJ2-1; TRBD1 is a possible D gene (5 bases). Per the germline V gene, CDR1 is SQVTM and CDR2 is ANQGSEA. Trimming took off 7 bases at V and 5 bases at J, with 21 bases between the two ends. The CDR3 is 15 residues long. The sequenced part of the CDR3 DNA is TGCAGCGCCGGACGAGTCAGGGTGACTCACAATGAG. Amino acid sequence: CSAGRVRVTHNE. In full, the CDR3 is CSAGRVRVTHNEQFF.

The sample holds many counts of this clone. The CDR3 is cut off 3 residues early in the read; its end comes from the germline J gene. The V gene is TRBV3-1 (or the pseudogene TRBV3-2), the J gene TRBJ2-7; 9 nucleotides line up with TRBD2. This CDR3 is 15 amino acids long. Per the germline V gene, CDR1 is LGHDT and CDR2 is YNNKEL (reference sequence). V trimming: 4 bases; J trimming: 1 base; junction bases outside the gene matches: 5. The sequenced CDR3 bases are TGTGCCAGCAGCCCACGCGGGAGGGATTCCTACGAG. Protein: CASSPRGRDSYE. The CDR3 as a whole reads CASSPRGRDSYEQYF.

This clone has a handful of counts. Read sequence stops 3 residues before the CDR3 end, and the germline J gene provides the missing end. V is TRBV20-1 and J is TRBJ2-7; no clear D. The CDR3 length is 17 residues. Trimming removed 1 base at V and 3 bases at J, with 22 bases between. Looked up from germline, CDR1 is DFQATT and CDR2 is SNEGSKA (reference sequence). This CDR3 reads CSARGSSKNPQFYEQYF. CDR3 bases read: TGCAGTGCTAGAGGGTCCTCGAAGAATCCCCAGTTCTACGAG.

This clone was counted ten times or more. The CDR3 spells CSASSQGNIQYF. CDR3 DNA (partial): TGCAGTGCTAGCAGCCAGGGAAACATT. The chain recombines TRBV20-1 with TRBJ2-4; tentatively, D is TRBD1 (5 bases). Coverage ceases 3 residues before the CDR3 finishes, and the germline J gene fills in the end. The CDR3 totals 12 residues. Trimming cost V 3 bases and J 6 bases, with 9 bases left between them. CDR1 is DFQATT, CDR2 SNEGSKA, per germline (reference sequence).

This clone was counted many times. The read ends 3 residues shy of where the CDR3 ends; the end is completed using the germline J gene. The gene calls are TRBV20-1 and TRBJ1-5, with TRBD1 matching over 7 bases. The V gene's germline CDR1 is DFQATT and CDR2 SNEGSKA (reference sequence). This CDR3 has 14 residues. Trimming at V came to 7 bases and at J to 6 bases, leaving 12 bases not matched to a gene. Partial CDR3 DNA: TGCAGTGTGGGGGCAGGGGGAATATTTCAGCCC. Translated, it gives CSVGAGGIFQP. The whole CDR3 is CSVGAGGIFQPQHF.

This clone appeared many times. The sequenced CDR3 bases are TGCAGCGTATTGCCCGCCGCGGCTGGAGCTGTTACG. As protein: CSVLPAAAGAVT. The entire CDR3 reads CSVLPAAAGAVTQYF. This chain uses TRBV29-1 with TRBJ2-3; no reliable D call. The read ends 3 residues shy of where the CDR3 ends; the end is completed using the germline J gene. The germline CDR1 and CDR2 sequences are SQVTM and ANQGSEA. V lost 6 bases and J 8 bases, leaving 24 bases between the germline ends. The CDR3 consists of 15 residues.

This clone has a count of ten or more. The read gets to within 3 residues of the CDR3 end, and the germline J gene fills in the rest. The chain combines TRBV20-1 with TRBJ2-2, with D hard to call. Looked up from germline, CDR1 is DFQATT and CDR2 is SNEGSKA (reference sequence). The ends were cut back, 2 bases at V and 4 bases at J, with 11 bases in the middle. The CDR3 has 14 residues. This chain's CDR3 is CSARSPTGTGELFF. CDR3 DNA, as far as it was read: TGCAGTGCTAGATCCCCGACGGGCACCGGGGAG.

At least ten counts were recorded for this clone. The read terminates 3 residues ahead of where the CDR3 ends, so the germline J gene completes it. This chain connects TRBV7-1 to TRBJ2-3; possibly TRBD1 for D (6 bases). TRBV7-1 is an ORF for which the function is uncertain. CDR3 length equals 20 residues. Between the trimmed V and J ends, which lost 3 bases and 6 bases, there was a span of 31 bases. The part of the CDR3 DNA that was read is TGTGCCAGCAGCTCGCTTCCCGGGACGGCGAGGGACAAGCACCAGGATACG. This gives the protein CASSSLPGTARDKHQDT. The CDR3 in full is CASSSLPGTARDKHQDTQYF.

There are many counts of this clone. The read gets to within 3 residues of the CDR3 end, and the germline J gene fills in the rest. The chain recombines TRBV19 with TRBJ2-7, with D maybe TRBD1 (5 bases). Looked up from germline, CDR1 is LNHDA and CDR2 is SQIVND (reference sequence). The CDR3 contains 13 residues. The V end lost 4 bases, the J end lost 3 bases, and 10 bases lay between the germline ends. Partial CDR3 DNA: TGTGCCAGTAGTACCCGACAGAACTACGAG. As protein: CASSTRQNYE. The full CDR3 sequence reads CASSTRQNYEQYF.

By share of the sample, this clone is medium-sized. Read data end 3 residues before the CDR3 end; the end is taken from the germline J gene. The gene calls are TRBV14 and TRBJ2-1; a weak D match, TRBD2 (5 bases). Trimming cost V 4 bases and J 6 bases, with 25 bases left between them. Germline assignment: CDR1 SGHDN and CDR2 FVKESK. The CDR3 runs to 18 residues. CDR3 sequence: CASSRKGSSTYTVNEQFF. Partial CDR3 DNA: TGTGCCAGCAGCCGAAAAGGTTCTAGCACATATACGGTCAATGAG.

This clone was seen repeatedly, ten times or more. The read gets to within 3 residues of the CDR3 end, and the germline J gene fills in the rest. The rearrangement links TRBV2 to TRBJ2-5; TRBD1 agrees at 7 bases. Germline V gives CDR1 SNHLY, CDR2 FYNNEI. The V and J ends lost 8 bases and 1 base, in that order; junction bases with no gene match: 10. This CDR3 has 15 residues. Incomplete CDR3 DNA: TGTGCCAGCTCTATTCAGGGGGTGGGCCAAGAGACC. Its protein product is CASSIQGVGQET. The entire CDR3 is CASSIQGVGQETQYF.

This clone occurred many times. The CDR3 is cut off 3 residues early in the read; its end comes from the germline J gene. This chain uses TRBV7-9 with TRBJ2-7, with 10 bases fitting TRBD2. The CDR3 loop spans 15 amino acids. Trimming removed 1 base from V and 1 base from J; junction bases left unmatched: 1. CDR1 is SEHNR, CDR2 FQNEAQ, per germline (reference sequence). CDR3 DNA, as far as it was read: TGTGCCAGCAGCTTAGGACTAGCGGGTTCCTACGAG. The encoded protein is CASSLGLAGSYE. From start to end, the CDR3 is CASSLGLAGSYEQYF.

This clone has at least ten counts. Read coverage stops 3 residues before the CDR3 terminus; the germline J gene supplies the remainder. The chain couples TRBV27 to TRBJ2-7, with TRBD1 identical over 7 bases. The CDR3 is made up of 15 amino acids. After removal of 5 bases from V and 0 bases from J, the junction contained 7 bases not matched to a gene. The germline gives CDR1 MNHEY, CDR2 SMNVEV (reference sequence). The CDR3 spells CASSRTGQASYEQYF. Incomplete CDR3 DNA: TGTGCCAGCAGTCGGACAGGCCAAGCCTCCTACGAG.

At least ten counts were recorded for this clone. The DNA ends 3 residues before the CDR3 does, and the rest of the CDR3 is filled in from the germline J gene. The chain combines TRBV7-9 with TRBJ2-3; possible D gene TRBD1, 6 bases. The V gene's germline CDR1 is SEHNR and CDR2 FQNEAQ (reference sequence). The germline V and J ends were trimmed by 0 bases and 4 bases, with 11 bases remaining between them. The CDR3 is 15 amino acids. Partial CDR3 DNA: TGTGCCAGCAGCTTAGCGAGGGCAGGGGCAGATACG. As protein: CASSLARAGADT. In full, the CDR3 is CASSLARAGADTQYF.

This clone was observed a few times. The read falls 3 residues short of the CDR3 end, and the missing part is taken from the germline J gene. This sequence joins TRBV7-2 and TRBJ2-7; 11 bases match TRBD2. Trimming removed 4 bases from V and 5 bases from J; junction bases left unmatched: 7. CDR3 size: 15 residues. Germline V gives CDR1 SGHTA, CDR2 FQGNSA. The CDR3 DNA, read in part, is TGTGCCAGCAGCTATATAGCGGGAGGGCCCCACGAG. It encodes CASSYIAGGPHE. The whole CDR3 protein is CASSYIAGGPHEQYF.

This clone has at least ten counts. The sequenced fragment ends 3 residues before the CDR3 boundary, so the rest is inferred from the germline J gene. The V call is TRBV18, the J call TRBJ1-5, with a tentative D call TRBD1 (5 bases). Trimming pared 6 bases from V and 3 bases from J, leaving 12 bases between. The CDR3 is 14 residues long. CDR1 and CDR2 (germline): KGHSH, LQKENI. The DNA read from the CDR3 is TGTGCCAGCTCCCGACAAGGGGACAATCAGCCC. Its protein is CASSRQGDNQP. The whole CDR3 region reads CASSRQGDNQPQHF.

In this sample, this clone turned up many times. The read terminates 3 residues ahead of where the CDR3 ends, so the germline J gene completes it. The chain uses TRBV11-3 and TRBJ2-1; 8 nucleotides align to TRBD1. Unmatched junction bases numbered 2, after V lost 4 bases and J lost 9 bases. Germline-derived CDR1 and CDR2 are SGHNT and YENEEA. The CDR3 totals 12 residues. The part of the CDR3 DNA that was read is TGTGCCAGCAGCTCAGACAGGGGTGAG. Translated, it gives CASSSDRGE. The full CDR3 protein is CASSSDRGEQFF.

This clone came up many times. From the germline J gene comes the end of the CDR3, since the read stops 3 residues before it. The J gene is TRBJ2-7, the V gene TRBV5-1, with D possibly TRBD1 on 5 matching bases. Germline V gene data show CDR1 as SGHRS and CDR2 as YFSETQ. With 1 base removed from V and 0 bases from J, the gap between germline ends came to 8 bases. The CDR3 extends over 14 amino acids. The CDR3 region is CASSLLGDSYEQYF. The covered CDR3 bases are TGCGCCAGCAGCTTGCTAGGGGACTCCTACGAG.

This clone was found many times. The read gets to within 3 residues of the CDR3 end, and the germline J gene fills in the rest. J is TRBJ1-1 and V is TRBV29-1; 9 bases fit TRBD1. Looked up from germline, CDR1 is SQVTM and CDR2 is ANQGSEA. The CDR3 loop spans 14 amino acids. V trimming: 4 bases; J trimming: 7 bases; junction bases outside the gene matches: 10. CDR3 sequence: CSVVEGQGCGEAFF. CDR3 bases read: TGCAGCGTTGTGGAGGGACAGGGTTGCGGTGAA.